The next 2 T cell receptor beta chains were all read from a single sample in a study of CD8+ T cells in alopecia areata (dated by TCRdb to about 2018). Libraries were built with the immunoSEQ multiplex PCR assay. RNA was extracted from all samples and reverse transcribed into cDNA as template for TCR sequencing. The source is immuneACCESS, and TCRdb retained only in-frame sequences with V and J called. Part of the clones is not carried over; for the studies checked, unresolved V genes explain less than half of this, and the remainder is unexplained. The sample table contains about 180,000 clones; only one count was recorded for roughly half of them. The top ten clones comprise roughly a tenth of the sample. The sample's treatment or condition label, decoded: oral pan-JAK inhibitor, 5-10 mg twice daily. This specimen consisted of CD8+ T cells sorted from blood, obtained at roughly week 52, from a patient treated with tofacitinib. These receptor sequences come from a human donor with alopecia areata.

The chain has TRBV11-3 and TRBJ1-1; the D is unclear. V lost 3 bases to trimming and J lost 4 bases, with 9 bases between them. CDR1 is SGHNT and CDR2 is YENEEA in the germline V gene. The CDR3 runs to 13 residues. The DNA of the CDR3 is TGTGCCAGCAGCTTCGCCCCGCTCACTGAAGCTTTCTTT. Encoded protein: CASSFAPLTEAFF.

With respect to this clone: This may stem from a read error, because a much larger clone lies one nucleotide away. Additional DNA sequences in this sample encode the identical CDR3. The rearrangement joins TRBV4-1 to TRBJ2-6; possible D gene TRBD2, 5 bases. Germline values: CDR1 MGHRA, CDR2 YSYEKL. The CDR3 runs 16 residues. V lost 0 bases and J lost 0, with 6 bases in between. The CDR3 sequence: CASSQEGSSGANVLTF. CDR3 DNA: TGCGCCAGCAGCCAAGAAGGGAGCTCTGGGGCCAACGTCCTGACTTTC.